A selection of T cell receptor beta chains follows, all from one sample in a study of regulatory T cells in long-lasting Graves disease. Each CDR3 protein is one row after TCRdb ran MiXCR on the multiplex PCR reads. There are hundreds of thousands of distinct CDR3 sequences in the sample; about 16% occur only once, and just under 25% lies in the top ten. These data are also associated with another study on T cells in Graves' hyperthyroidism and ophthalmopathy.

The sequences come from peripheral blood mononuclear cells (PBMCs), collected at new diagnosis, from a patient treated with antithyroid drugs. These receptors were collected from a woman aged 35-65 years with Graves disease. The CDR3 runs from the conserved cysteine through the conserved F or W. The order of the fields is V gene, clone size, J gene, D gene, CDR3 protein, CDR3 DNA. The D gene is left open where the match is weak. Size tells how often a clone was seen (once, few, many) or the class of an expanded clone, and some rows leave it out.

TRBV19	-	TRBJ1-1	-	CASKEAYRLNTEAFF	TGTGCCAGTAAGGAGGCCTACCGGCTGAACACTGAAGCTTTCTTT
TRBV18	many	TRBJ1-1	-	CASSPPQDSRAFF	TGTGCCAGCTCACCGCCCCAAGACAGCCGAGCTTTCTTT
TRBV7-2	-	TRBJ2-7	TRBD1	CASSLVQGASYEQYF	TGTGCCAGCAGCTTAGTACAGGGGGCGTCCTACGAGCAGTACTTC
TRBV12-3/TRBV12-4	many	TRBJ1-1	-	CASSLAQGITEAFF	TGTGCCAGCAGTTTAGCGCAGGGGATCACTGAAGCTTTCTTT
TRBV3-1	many	TRBJ2-5	-	CASSHPPGGGHETQYF	TGTGCCAGCAGCCATCCACCCGGAGGGGGGCACGAGACCCAGTACTTC
TRBV20-1	-	TRBJ2-3	TRBD2	CSAGAGVGQDTQYF	TGCAGTGCTGGAGCGGGGGTCGGTCAAGATACGCAGTATTTT
TRBV12-3/TRBV12-4	-	TRBJ2-7	TRBD1	CASSETGGSYEQHF	TGTGCCAGCAGTGAGACAGGGGGCTCCTACGAGCAGCACTTC
TRBV27	once	TRBJ1-5	-	CASSFAGSNQPQHF	TGTGCCAGCAGTTTTGCGGGAAGCAATCAGCCCCAGCATTTT
TRBV10-3	many	TRBJ2-2	TRBD1	CAISDFVMDRGGELFF	TGTGCCATCAGTGACTTCGTTATGGACAGGGGCGGGGAGCTGTTTTTT
TRBV18	many	TRBJ2-1	TRBD1	CASSPGQAGNEQFF	TGTGCCAGCTCACCGGGACAGGCCGGGAATGAGCAGTTCTTC
TRBV7-2	few	TRBJ1-3	-	CASSNVGSGNTIYF	TGTGCCAGCAGCAACGTCGGTTCTGGAAACACCATATATTTT
TRBV12-3/TRBV12-4	many	TRBJ1-3	-	CASTYRVSSGNTIYF	TGTGCCAGCACCTACAGGGTGAGCTCTGGAAACACCATATATTTT
TRBV7-8	-	TRBJ2-7	-	CASSLAAGSSYEQYF	TGTGCCAGCAGCTTAGCGGCAGGGAGCTCCTACGAGCAGTACTTC
TRBV6-1	many	TRBJ1-4	-	CASSDLGRGNEKLFF	TGTGCCAGCAGTGATCTTGGGAGGGGTAATGAAAAACTGTTTTTT
TRBV19	-	TRBJ1-5	-	CASEDPYSNQPQHF	TGTGCCAGTGAGGACCCTTATAGCAATCAGCCCCAGCATTTT
TRBV30	few	TRBJ1-1	-	CAWSLGLNTEAFF	TGTGCCTGGAGTCTGGGATTGAACACTGAAGCTTTCTTT
TRBV20-1	many	TRBJ2-7	TRBD1	CSAADRADYEQYF	TGCAGTGCCGCGGACAGGGCCGACTACGAGCAGTACTTC
TRBV2	many	TRBJ2-7	-	CASSEIGEQYF	TGTGCCAGCAGTGAAATAGGGGAGCAGTACTTC
TRBV5-1	few	TRBJ1-5	-	CASSSSGRQPQHF	TGCGCCAGCAGCTCTTCTGGGCGTCAGCCCCAGCATTTT
TRBV12-5	many	TRBJ1-5	-	CASGPGGQPQHF	TGTGCTAGTGGTCCGGGGGGGCAGCCCCAGCATTTT
TRBV20-1	many	TRBJ2-3	TRBD1	CSAPGTGWADTQYF	TGCAGTGCTCCCGGGACAGGGTGGGCAGATACGCAGTATTTT
TRBV2	many	TRBJ1-5	-	CASSEDHGLSYNQPQHF	TGTGCCAGCAGTGAAGACCACGGTTTGTCTTACAATCAGCCCCAGCATTTT
TRBV30	few	TRBJ1-2	-	CAWSVPGFGYTF	TGTGCCTGGAGTGTACCAGGGTTTGGCTACACCTTC
TRBV24-1	-	TRBJ1-4	-	CATSDLKRHRNEKLFF	TGTGCCACCAGTGATTTGAAGCGGCACCGGAATGAAAAACTGTTTTTT
TRBV10-3	once	TRBJ2-3	TRBD2	CAISGPGEAGVPTGTQYF	TGTGCCATCAGTGGGCCTGGGGAGGCGGGGGTGCCCACAGGTACGCAGTATTTT
TRBV9	many	TRBJ1-2	-	CASSVGIENYGYTF	TGTGCCAGCAGCGTAGGGATAGAAAACTATGGCTACACCTTC
TRBV5-8	few	TRBJ2-7	TRBD1	CASSLGVGTVVYEQYF	TGTGCCAGCAGCTTGGGAGTTGGGACAGTCGTCTACGAGCAGTACTTC
TRBV20-1	many	TRBJ1-2	TRBD1	CSASPPGTGAAGYTF	TGCAGTGCTAGCCCTCCCGGGACAGGAGCAGCTGGCTACACCTTC
TRBV3-1	many	TRBJ1-4	TRBD1	CASSRSWGQGATVEKLFF	TGTGCCAGCAGCCGAAGCTGGGGACAGGGCGCTACCGTGGAAAAACTGTTTTTT
TRBV5-5	-	TRBJ2-3	-	CASSLGQGGHTDTQYF	TGTGCCAGCAGCTTGGGGCAGGGGGGCCACACAGATACGCAGTATTTT
TRBV30	-	TRBJ1-6	-	CACLLGGPYNSPLHF	TGTGCCTGCCTCCTGGGGGGCCCTTATAATTCACCCCTCCACTTT
TRBV19	-	TRBJ1-6	-	CASRTSSYNSPLHF	TGTGCCAGCAGAACAAGCTCCTATAATTCACCCCTCCACTTT
TRBV7-6	few	TRBJ2-1	-	CASSSYQGNEQFF	TGTGCCAGCAGCTCCTACCAGGGGAATGAGCAGTTCTTC
TRBV11-2	many	TRBJ2-7	-	CASSFGRGGNEQYF	TGTGCCAGCAGTTTTGGCAGGGGCGGGAACGAGCAGTACTTC
TRBV10-3	few	TRBJ2-6	TRBD2	CAISAPRGGSSGANVLTF	TGTGCCATCAGTGCCCCACGCGGGGGGAGCTCTGGGGCCAACGTCCTGACTTTC
TRBV6-5	few	TRBJ1-1	-	CASSYPDRGAGTEAFF	TGTGCCAGCAGTTACCCGGATCGGGGGGCGGGAACTGAAGCTTTCTTT
TRBV20-1	-	TRBJ2-2	TRBD2	CSARSETSGGELNF	TGCAGTGCTAGAAGCGAGACTAGCGGGGGGGAGTTAAACTTT
TRBV5-1	-	TRBJ2-2	-	CASRGGVGGIGELFF	TGCGCCAGCAGAGGCGGAGTAGGCGGGATCGGGGAGCTGTTTTTT
TRBV5-1	-	TRBJ2-3	TRBD2	CASRAAGEISDTQYF	TGCGCCAGCAGGGCTGCGGGGGAGATCTCAGATACGCAGTATTTT
TRBV6-1	few	TRBJ2-7	-	CASSNLYEQYF	TGTGCCAGCAGTAACCTCTACGAGCAGTACTTC
TRBV25-1	-	TRBJ2-3	-	CASSVQPDTQYF	TGTGCCAGCAGTGTACAGCCAGATACGCAGTATTTT
TRBV4-1	-	TRBJ1-5	-	CASSQGNEQPQHF	TGCGCCAGCAGCCAAGGGAATGAGCAGCCCCAGCATTTT